This passage covers 8 T cell receptor beta chains from one sample sequenced in a study of OX40 agonist ivuxolimab in advanced cancers. Assay used: immunoSEQ multiplex PCR; TCRdb lists only in-frame clones, some missing. The data contain 100,000 or so clones, approximately 86% of them singletons. Sample: CD4+ or CD8+ T cells sorted from blood, taken in a trial of the OX40 agonist ivuxolimab. The receptors derive from an adult with an advanced solid tumor such as melanoma, head and neck, liver or kidney cancer.

The V and J genes are TRBV30 and TRBJ1-5; TRBD1 agrees at 10 bases. This CDR3 contains 14 residues. Trimming removed 1 base from V and 5 bases from J; junction bases left unmatched: 2. Per the germline V gene, CDR1 is GTSNPN and CDR2 is SVGIG (reference sequence). CDR3 residues: CAWSGGQGDQPQHF. CDR3 sequence (DNA): TGTGCCTGGAGTGGAGGACAGGGGGATCAGCCCCAGCATTTT.

The rearrangement joins TRBV19 to TRBJ1-1, with D tentatively TRBD1 (5 bases). The germline CDR1 and CDR2 sequences are LNHDA and SQIVND (reference sequence). The CDR3 is 12 residues long. Trimming pared 9 bases from V and 3 bases from J, leaving 11 bases between. CDR3 protein: CASRARDTEAFF. CDR3 bases: TGTGCCAGCAGGGCGAGGGACACTGAAGCTTTCTTT.

The V call is TRBV28, the J call TRBJ1-2; D is uncertain. Germline CDR1 and CDR2: MDHEN and SYDVKM. The CDR3 runs to 15 residues. V was cut by 6 bases and J by 7 bases, with 21 bases left in between. CDR3 DNA: TGTGCCAGCAGGGGCGTGGGTGTGAGGATTGCTGGCTACACCTTC. Its translation is CASRGVGVRIAGYTF.

This clone has more than one count but fewer than ten. The rearrangement uses TRBV7-9 and TRBJ2-1; unclear D gene. In germline, CDR1 is SEHNR, CDR2 FQNEAQ (reference sequence). The CDR3 sequence is 12 residues long. Trimming cost V 1 base and J 10 bases, with 8 bases left between them. The CDR3 reads CASSLESLEQFF. The CDR3 DNA follows: TGTGCCAGCAGCTTAGAGAGCTTAGAGCAGTTCTTC.

The genes are TRBV11-1 and TRBJ2-3; D may be TRBD2 (6 bases). This CDR3 contains 17 residues. V was shortened by 4 bases and J by 4 bases, with 21 bases between the two germline ends. Looked up from germline, CDR1 is SGHAT and CDR2 is FQDESV (reference sequence). CDR3 amino acids: CASSSQPGGSFADTQYF. DNA for the CDR3: TGTGCCAGCAGCTCCCAGCCCGGAGGGAGCTTCGCAGATACGCAGTATTTT. Full variable domain (missing parts from reference TRBV11-1 and TRBJ2-3): EAEVAQSPRYKITEKSQAVAFWCDPISGHATLYWYRQILGQGPELLVQFQDESVVDDSQLPKDRFSAERLKGVDSTLKIQPAELGDSAMYLCASSSQPGGSFADTQYFGPGTRLTVL.

V and J are TRBV7-8 and TRBJ2-1; the D gene is possibly TRBD2 (7 bases). The CDR3 extends over 14 amino acids. Germline loops: CDR1 SGHVS, CDR2 FQNEAQ. Trimming removed 2 bases from V and 5 bases from J, with 10 bases in between. CDR3 in amino acids: CASSLWGGNNEQFF. In DNA, the CDR3 is TGTGCCAGCAGCTTATGGGGGGGCAACAATGAGCAGTTCTTC.

The CDR3 here is CASTLDTQYF. DNA for the CDR3: TGCGCCAGCACTCTAGATACGCAGTATTTT. The chain has TRBV10-1 and TRBJ2-3; the D is unclear. Germline CDR1 reads WNHNN; CDR2 reads SYGVQD (reference sequence). This CDR3 has 10 amino acids. V was trimmed by 7 bases and J by 5 bases, leaving 4 bases between them.

The chain links TRBV4-1 to TRBJ2-4, with D possibly matching TRBD1 (6 bases). V lost 3 bases, J lost 0 bases, and 15 bases lay in between. Germline CDR1 MGHRA, CDR2 YSYEKL. This CDR3 has 17 residues. CDR3 coding DNA: TGCGCCAGCAGCCACTTCCCAGGGGAACCAGCCAAAAACATTCAGTACTTC. The encoded protein is CASSHFPGEPAKNIQYF.